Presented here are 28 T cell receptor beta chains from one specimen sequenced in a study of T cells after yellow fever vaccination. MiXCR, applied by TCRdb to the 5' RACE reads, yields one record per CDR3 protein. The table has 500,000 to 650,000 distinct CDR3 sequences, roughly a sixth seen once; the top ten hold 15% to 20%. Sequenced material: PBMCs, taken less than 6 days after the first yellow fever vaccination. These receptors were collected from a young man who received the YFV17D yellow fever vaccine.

This CDR3 reads CASSLRQGAYEQYV. CDR3 DNA: TGTGCCAGCAGCCTCAGACAGGGAGCCTACGAGCAGTACGTC. The chain is built from TRBV6-2 or TRBV6-3 and TRBJ2-7; TRBD1 matches 7 bases. This CDR3 comprises 14 residues. CDR1 and CDR2 from the germline V gene are MNHEY and SVGEGT. V was pared by 6 bases and J by 2 bases, with 7 bases of the junction left unmatched.

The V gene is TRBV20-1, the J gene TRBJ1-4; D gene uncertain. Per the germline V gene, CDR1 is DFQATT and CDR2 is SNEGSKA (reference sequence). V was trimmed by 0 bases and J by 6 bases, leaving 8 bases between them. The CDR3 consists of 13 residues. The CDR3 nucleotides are TGCAGTGCTAGAGATCCACAGTATGAAAAACTGTTTTTT. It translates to CSARDPQYEKLFF.

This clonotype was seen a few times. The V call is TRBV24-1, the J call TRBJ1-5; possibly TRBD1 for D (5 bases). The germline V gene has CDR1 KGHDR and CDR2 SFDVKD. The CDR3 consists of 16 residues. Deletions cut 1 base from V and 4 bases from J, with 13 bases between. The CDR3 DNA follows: TGTGCCACCAGTGATTTCGACAGCGAAAGTAATCAGCCCCAGCATTTT. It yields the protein CATSDFDSESNQPQHF.

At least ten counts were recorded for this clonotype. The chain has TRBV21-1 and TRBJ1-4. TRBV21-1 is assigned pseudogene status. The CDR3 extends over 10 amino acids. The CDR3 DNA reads TGTGCCAGCGGTAATGAAAAACTGTTTTTT. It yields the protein CASGNEKLFF.

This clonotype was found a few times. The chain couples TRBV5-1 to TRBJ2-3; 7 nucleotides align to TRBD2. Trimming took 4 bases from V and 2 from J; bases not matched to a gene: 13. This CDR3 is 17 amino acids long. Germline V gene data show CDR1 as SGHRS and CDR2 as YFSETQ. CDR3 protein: CASSPGGEAGFTDTQYF. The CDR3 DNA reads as TGCGCCAGCAGCCCGGGGGGAGAGGCCGGTTTCACAGATACGCAGTATTTT.

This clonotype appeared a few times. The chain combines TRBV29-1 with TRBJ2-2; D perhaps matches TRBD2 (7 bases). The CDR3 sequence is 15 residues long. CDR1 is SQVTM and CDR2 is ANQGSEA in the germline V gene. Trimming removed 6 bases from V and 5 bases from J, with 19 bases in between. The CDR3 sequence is CSVELRGRETGELFF. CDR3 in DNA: TGCAGCGTGGAGTTGCGGGGGCGAGAAACCGGGGAGCTGTTTTTT.

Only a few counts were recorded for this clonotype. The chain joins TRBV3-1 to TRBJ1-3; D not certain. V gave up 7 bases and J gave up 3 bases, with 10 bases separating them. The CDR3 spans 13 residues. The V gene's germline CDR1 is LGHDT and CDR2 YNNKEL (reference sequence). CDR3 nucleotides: TGTGCCAGCAACGACTTTTATGGAAACACCATATATTTT. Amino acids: CASNDFYGNTIYF. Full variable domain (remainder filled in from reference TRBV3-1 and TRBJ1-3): DTAVSQTPKYLVTQMGNDKSIKCEQNLGHDTMYWYKQDSKKFLKIMFSYNNKELIINETVPNRFSPKSPDKAHLNLHINSLELGDSAVYFCASNDFYGNTIYFGEGSWLTVV.

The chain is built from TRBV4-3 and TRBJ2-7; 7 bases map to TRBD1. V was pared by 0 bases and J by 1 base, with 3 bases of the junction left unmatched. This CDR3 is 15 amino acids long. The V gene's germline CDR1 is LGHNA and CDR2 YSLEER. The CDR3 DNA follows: TGCGCCAGCAGCCAAGAAGCGACAGGGTCCTACGAGCAGTACGTC. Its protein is CASSQEATGSYEQYV.

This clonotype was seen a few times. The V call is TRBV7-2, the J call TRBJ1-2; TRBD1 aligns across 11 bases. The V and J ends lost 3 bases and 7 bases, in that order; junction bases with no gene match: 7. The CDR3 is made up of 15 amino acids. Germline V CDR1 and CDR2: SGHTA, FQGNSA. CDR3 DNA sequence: TGTGCCAGCAGCTTCGGGACAGGGGGGGAGGGTGGCTACACCTTC. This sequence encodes CASSFGTGGEGGYTF.

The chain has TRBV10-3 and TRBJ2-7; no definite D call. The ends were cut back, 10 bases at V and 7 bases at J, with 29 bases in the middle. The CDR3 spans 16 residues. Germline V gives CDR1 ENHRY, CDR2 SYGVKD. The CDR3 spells CAKTPDGLTQPGEQYV. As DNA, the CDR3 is TGTGCCAAGACGCCGGATGGCCTTACACAACCTGGGGAGCAGTACGTC.

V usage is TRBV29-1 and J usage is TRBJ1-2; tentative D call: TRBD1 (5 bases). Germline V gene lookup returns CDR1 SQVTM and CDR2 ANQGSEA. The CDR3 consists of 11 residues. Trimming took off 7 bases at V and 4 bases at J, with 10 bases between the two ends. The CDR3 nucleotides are TGCAGCGCGGGGCCCGTCTATGGCTACACCTTC. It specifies CSAGPVYGYTF.

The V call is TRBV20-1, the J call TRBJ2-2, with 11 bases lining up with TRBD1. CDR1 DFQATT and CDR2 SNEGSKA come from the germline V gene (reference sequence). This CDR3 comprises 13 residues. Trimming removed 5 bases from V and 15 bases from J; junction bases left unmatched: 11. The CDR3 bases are TGCAGTGCTTCAATCCCGGGACAGGGGGGGATGTTTTTT. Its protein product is CSASIPGQGGMFF.

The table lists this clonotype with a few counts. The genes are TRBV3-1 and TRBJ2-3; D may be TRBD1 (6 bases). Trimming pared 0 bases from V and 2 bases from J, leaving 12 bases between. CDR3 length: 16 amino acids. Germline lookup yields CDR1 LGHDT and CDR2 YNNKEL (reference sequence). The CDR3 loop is CASSQDRGVDTDTQYF. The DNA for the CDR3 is TGTGCCAGCAGCCAAGACAGGGGCGTTGACACAGATACGCAGTATTTT.

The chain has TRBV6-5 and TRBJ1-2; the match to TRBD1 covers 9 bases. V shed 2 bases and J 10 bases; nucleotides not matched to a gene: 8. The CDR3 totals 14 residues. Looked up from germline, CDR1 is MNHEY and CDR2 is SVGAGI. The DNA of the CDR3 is TGTGCCAGCAGTTACACCGGGACAGGGCGATCCTACACCTTC. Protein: CASSYTGTGRSYTF.

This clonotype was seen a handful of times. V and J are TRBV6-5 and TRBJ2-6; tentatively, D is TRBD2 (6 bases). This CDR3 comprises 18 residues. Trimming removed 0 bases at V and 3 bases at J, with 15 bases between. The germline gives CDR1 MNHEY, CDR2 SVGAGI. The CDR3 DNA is TGTGCCAGCAGTTACTCGGGGGGTGGGCTCTTTGGGGCCAACGTCCTGACTTTC. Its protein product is CASSYSGGGLFGANVLTF.

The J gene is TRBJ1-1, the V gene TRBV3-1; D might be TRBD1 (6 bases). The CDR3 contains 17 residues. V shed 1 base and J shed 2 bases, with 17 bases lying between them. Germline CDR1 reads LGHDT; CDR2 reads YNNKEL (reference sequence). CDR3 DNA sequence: TGTGCCAGCAGCCAAGTTATTGCAGGGGCATTAAACACTGAAGCTTTCTTT. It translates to CASSQVIAGALNTEAFF.

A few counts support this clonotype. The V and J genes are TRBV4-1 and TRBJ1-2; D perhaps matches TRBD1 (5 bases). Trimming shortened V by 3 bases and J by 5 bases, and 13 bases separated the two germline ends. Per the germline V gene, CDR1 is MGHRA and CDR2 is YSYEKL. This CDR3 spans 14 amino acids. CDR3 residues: CASSQLREGYGYTF. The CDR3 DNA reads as TGCGCCAGCAGCCAGCTCAGGGAAGGGTATGGCTACACCTTC.

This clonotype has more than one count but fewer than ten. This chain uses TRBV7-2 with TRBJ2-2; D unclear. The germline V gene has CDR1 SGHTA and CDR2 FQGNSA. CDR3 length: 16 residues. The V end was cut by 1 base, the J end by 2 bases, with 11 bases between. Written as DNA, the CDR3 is TGTGCCAGCAGCTTAGGGAGAAGGTTAAACACCGGGGAGCTGTTTTTT. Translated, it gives CASSLGRRLNTGELFF.

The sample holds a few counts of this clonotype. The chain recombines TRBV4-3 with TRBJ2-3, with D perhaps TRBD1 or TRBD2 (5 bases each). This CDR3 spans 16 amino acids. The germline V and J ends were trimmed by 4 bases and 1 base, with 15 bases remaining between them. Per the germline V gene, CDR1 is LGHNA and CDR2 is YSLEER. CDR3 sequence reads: CASSRTDGAGTDTQYF. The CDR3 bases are TGCGCCAGCAGCCGAACCGACGGGGCTGGCACAGATACGCAGTATTTT.

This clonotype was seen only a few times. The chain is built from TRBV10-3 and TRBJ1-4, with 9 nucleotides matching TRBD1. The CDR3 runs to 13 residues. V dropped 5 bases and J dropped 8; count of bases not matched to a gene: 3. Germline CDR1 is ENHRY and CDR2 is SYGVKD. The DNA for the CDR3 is TGTGCCATCAGTCGACAGGGGGACGAAAAACTGTTTTTT. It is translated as CAISRQGDEKLFF.

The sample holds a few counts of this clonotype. CDR3 loop: CSADRRDRHNEQFF. The CDR3, as DNA: TGCAGTGCTGACCGCCGGGACAGACACAATGAGCAGTTCTTC. The chain has TRBV20-1 and TRBJ2-1, with 7 nucleotides matching TRBD1. Trimming took 5 bases from V and 5 from J; bases not matched to a gene: 9. CDR1 and CDR2 from the germline V gene are DFQATT and SNEGSKA (reference sequence). This CDR3 has 14 residues.

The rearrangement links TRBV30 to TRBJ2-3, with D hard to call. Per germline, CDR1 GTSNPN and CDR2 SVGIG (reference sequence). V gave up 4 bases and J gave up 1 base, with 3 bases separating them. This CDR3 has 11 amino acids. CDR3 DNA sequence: TGTGCCTGGATGGGCACAGATACGCAGTATTTT. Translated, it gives CAWMGTDTQYF.

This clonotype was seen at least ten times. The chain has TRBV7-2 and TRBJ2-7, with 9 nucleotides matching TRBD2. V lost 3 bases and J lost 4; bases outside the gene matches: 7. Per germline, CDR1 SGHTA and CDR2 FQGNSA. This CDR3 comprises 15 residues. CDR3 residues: CASSFSPSGEYEQYV. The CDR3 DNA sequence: TGTGCCAGCAGCTTTAGCCCTAGCGGGGAATACGAGCAGTACGTC.

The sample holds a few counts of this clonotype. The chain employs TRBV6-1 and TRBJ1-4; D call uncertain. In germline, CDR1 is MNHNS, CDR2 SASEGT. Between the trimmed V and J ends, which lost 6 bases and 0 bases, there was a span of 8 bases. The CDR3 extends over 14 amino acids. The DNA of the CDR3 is TGTGCCAGCAGGGCGATTCCAACTAATGAAAAACTGTTTTTT. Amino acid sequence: CASRAIPTNEKLFF.

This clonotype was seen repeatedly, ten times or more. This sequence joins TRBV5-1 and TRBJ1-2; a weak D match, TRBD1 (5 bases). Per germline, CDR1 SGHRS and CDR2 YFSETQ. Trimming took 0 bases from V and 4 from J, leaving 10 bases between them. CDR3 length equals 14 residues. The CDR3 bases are TGCGCCAGCAGCTTGGATACAGGATTCTATGGCTACACCTTC. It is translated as CASSLDTGFYGYTF.

The CDR3 DNA reads TGCGCCAGCAGCAAAGAGGGTTACGAGCAGTACTTC. Its protein product is CASSKEGYEQYF. The chain employs TRBV5-1 and TRBJ2-7; D may be TRBD2 (5 bases). Trimming shortened V by 4 bases and J by 4 bases, and 9 bases separated the two germline ends. The CDR3 extends over 12 amino acids. The germline V gene encodes CDR1 SGHRS and CDR2 YFSETQ.

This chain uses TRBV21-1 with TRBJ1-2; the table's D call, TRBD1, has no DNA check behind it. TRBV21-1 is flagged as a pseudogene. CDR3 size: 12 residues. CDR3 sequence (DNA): TGTGCCAGCAGGGGGCCGGCGGATGGCTACACCTTC. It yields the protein CASRGPADGYTF.

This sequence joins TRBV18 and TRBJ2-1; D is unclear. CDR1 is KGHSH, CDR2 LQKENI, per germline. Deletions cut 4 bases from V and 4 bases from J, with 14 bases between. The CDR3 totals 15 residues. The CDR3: CASSREAQTYNEQFF. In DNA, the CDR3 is TGTGCCAGCTCACGAGAGGCCCAGACTTACAATGAGCAGTTCTTC.